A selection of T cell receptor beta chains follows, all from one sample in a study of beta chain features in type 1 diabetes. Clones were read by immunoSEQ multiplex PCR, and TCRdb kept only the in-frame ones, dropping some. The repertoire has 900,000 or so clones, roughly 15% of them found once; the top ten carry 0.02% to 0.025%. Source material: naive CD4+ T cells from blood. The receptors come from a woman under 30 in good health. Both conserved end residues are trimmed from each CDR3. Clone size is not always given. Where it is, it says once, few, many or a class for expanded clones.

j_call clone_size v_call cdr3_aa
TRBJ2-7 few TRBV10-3 AISTSGSDYEQY
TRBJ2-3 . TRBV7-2 ASSLAAGVVDTQY
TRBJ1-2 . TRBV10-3 AINGGAKGYT
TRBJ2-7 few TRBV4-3 ASSQAMGSSYEQY
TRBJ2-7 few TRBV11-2 ASSSDHGTYEQY
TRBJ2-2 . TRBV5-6 ASGTTGELF
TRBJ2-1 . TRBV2 ASSFFTTGVGNEQF
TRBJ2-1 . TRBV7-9 ASSFWLEPYNEQF
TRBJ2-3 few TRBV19 ASSIDNAVDTQY
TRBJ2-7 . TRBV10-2 ASSESASGRAYEQY
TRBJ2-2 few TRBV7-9 ASSMGQGAGELF
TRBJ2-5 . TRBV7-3 ASSSGYQETQY
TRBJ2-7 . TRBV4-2 ASKQEGATSGYYEQY
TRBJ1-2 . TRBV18 ASSPGDFYGYT
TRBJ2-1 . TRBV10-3 ASNNRDRGNNEQF
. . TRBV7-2 ASGSYEQY
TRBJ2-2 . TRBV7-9 ASSLDLATGELF